This T cell receptor (beta chain) appears in the sequencing data of a study of monozygotic twins with inflammatory bowel disease. Study-wide points: Support for a single strong signal or clonotype associated with IBD was absent. A reduction in TCRbeta diversity (inverse Simpson) was seen in IBD patients relative to healthy co-twins.

Germline V gene lookup returns CDR1 DFQATT and CDR2 SNEGSKA (reference sequence). The CDR3 contains 14 residues. Each donor gave less than 3 ml of peripheral blood. TCRalpha and TCRbeta cDNA went through two nested PCRs of around 15 and 9 cycles. TCRdb re-called the 5' RACE reads; every CDR3 protein appears as one record, without DNA. The sample table includes about 420,000 distinct CDR3 sequences. As to this clonotype: Antigen: not known.

The chain combines TRBV20-1 with TRBJ2-5; TCRdb outputs TRBD2, but without DNA this stays unchecked. The sequenced sample was blood. This TCR was recovered from a human donor with ulcerative colitis or Crohn's disease, or a healthy co-twin of an affected twin (not recorded which). The CDR3: CSAPKTPAGETQYF.